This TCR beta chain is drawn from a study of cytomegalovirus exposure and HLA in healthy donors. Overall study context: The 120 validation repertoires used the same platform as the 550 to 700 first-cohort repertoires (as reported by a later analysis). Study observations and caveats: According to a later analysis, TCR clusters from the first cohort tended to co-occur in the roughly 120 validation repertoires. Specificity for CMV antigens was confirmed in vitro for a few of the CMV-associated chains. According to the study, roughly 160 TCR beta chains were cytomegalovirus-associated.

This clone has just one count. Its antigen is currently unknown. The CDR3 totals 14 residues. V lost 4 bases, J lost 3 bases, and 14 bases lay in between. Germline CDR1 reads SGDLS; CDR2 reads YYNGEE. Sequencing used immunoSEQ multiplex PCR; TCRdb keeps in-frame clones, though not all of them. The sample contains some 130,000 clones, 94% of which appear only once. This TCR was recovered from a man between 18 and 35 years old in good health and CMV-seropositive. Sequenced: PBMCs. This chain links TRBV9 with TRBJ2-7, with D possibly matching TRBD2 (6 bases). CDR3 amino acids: CASSPEGTGYEQYF. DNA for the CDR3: TGTGCCAGCAGCCCAGAGGGGACTGGCTACGAGCAGTACTTC.